This T cell receptor beta chain was profiled in a study of shared clonotypes between healthy human individuals (dated by TCRdb to 2018 to 2021). A note on the overall study: A few men and a couple of women, aged 18 to 49 years, made up the cohort. To increase sequencing depth and limit assay-specific biases, different laboratories used diverse techniques to prepare libraries and sequence TCR repertoires. For each donor, three plates each were used for CD4 naive and CD4 memory, two plates were used for CD8 naive, and one plate was used for CD8 memory. To estimate repertoire size and how much clonotypes are shared between individuals, the study performed deep sequencing of blood TCR repertoires from roughly five healthy adults. Leukapheresis yielded between about 0.94 and 8.9 billion PBMCs per donor. The investigation overall reported the following: Across four donors, approximately 4.6% of naive CD4, more than 3% of naive CD8, under 2.5% of memory CD4, and approximately 0.42% of memory CD8 clonotypes were shared. Sampling was restricted to blood, and TCR repertoires in tissues likely differ from the TCR repertoires found in blood. Higher generation probabilities were observed for clonotypes shared by all four sorted-subset donors than for non-shared clonotypes. Pairwise subsampling led to the expectation that sequencing depth would affect the degree of clonotype sharing among donors. Even with the large sequencing depth, rarefaction of the sorted-subset datasets indicated that sequencing was incomplete. Naive subsets generally had larger estimated clonotype richness than memory subsets. The genetic and exposure-history diversity represented was limited by the small number of donors.

Concerning this clone itself: Its antigen remains unidentified. No per-base quality is available; no much larger clone lies one base away. Different DNA sequences within this sample yield the same CDR3.

The CDR3 starts with the cysteine, ends with the phenylalanine, and has 15 residues. Only CDR3 DNA is held: 45 bases, read in frame from base 1. The germline V gene gives CDR1 as SNHLY and CDR2 as FYNNEI. From V the trimming removes 4 bases and from J it removes 2 bases, while the gene matches leave 3 bases of the junction unaccounted for. Healthy HIV-negative adults with no recently reported acute infections or vaccinations were included as donors. Every donor was a Caucasian adult living in Nashville, Tennessee, USA. Magnetic negative selection was used to enrich CD4+ T cells, after which naive cells were positively selected on CD45RA and the negative fraction became the memory subset. Blood was collected by leukapheresis, and PBMCs were isolated by Ficoll-Histopaque density gradient centrifugation and then cryopreserved in liquid nitrogen vapor phase. Analytical flow cytometry was used to check the purity and quantity of every magnetically sorted T cell population. Genomic DNA was isolated from each sorted fraction and quantified by UV absorbance on a Nanodrop 2000c.

TCR CDR3 regions were amplified from genomic DNA by multiplex PCR using the deep immunoSEQ assay. For each cell subset, the extracted genomic DNA was distributed evenly across all wells of several immunoSEQ 96-well plates, and each plate served as one replicate. Each replicate PCR for sorted subsets received roughly 0.2 ug genomic DNA, equal to roughly 29,000 T cell genomes. Purified libraries were measured with a Qubit 3.0 fluorometer, size-checked on a Bioanalyzer 2100, and measured again with the KAPA Library Quantification kit. A separate single-read 150-cycle Illumina NextSeq 550 flow cell was used to sequence each immunoSEQ 96-well plate. The paper's data handling went like this. Because the immunoSEQ output included only junctional sequences and no quality scores, the filtering could not be the same as the filtering used for full-length reads. Sequences were annotated with PyIR, a Python wrapper for IgBLAST v1.9, and V/J genes and CDR3 were assigned using IMGT germline references. Reads with weak V/J assignments (E-value above 1e-6), missing CDR3, stop codons, out-of-frame junctions, or ambiguous translated residues were removed. A V3J clonotype was defined by an identical inferred V gene, J gene, and CDR3 amino acid sequence. Percentage overlap between repertoires was calculated by dividing the number of shared unique clonotypes by the size of the smaller repertoire. Richness of each repertoire was evaluated using RTK rarefaction, the Chao1 estimator, and Recon v2.1 estimates of unobserved clonotypes. For all TCRbeta clonotypes obtained by the gDNA method from a handful of donors, generation probabilities were computed with OLGA. TCRdb retrieved this table from immuneACCESS and kept in-frame rearrangements only. Not all clones are present; in checked studies, unresolved V genes account for under half, and no reason is known for the remainder. That table gives V, J and clone size, and the DNA gave D and trimming. The table for this sample lists roughly 1,100,000 clones; around 76% of them were counted only once. The top ten clones comprise 1.4% of the sample.

This TCR derives from a man younger than 30 in good health. The specimen was memory CD4+ T cells sorted from blood. Taken with the paper, the label for cell subset or site translates to: CD45RA-negative fraction. In this chain, TRBV2 is recombined with TRBJ1-4, with 8 bases in between that match TRBD1. The CDR3 in this case is CASSAQGATNEKLFF. The DNA reads as follows: TGTGCCAGCAGTGCTCAGGGGGCCACTAATGAAAAACTGTTTTTT.